This T cell receptor (beta chain) is from a study of blood T cells in healthy people across ages (dated by TCRdb to 2015 to 2017). Turning to the overall study: In model experiments, template switching captured about one uniquely barcoded TCR beta cDNA molecule for every two T cells. The donors were split into four age groups: young (average 16 years), middle-aged (about 40), aged (roughly 68) and long-lived (under 90). Age-related changes in TCR beta repertoire diversity were measured in the study by deep sequencing normalized with unique cDNA molecular identifiers. Using the same blood draw, the study looked at two additional independent replicas of 1 million unique cDNA reads for two donors, one aged 18 to 29 and the other aged 80 or older. To avoid experimental bias, donors of different ages were randomly spread across the sequencing lanes. Paper-wide results and their limitations: As age increased, observed TCR beta diversity per million T cells dropped in a roughly linear way, and a significant reduction was already evident by age about 36. Total diversity estimates from one million sequenced T cells were considered lower bounds and underestimates. The percentage of naive T cells measured by flow cytometry correlated strongly with observed TCR beta diversity. The long-lived group showed more naive CD4+ T cells, fewer expanded clones and increased TCR diversity than the aged group, suggesting age selection. Since profiling was done on bulk unsorted PBMCs, naive and antigen-experienced compartments could not be conclusively compared. Because donor CMV infection status was unknown, age-related changes in expanded clonotypes were potentially confounded.

Taken from cysteine to phenylalanine, the CDR3 has 16 residues. CDR3 DNA only is kept here, 48 bases in frame from base 1. Based on the germline V gene, the CDR1 and CDR2 sequences are SGHRS and YFSETQ. Germline trimming amounts to 6 bases on V and 3 bases on J, with 7 as the count of junction bases outside the gene matches. The protocol used for the library was 5' RACE. These reads were obtained on an Illumina HiSeq 2500. The second PCR ran for about 6 to 11 cycles and used a J-beta primer mix along with a sample-barcoded 5' primer. A template-switch 5' adaptor carrying 12 random nucleotides introduced a unique molecular identifier onto each TCR beta cDNA molecule. Each sample yielded at least 3 million CDR3-containing paired-end reads. All of the RNA was converted into first-strand cDNA using the Mint cDNA synthesis kit, with a TRBC-specific oligonucleotide serving as the primer. All cDNA was treated with uracil-DNA glycosylase and then went through a first 18-cycle PCR with the universal primers M1SS and BC2_uni_R. The original pipeline was this. For normalization, 1 million high-quality reads, each with a distinct molecular identifier, were randomly selected from each sample. Instead of being binned into consensus sequences, reads with shared molecular identifiers were discarded. CDR3 identification, clonotype clustering and error correction used MiTCR with a Q25 quality threshold and the strictest error-elimination algorithm. A nonparametric unseen species model with Euler transformation was used to estimate a lower bound on total TCR beta diversity. Through fastp at Q25 and MiXCR, TCRdb rebuilt clones from the public reads, retaining in-frame beta chains. Each CDR3 protein gets just one entry, which takes the most common genes and DNA from the rows behind it. The V and J calls and clone size are TCRdb's, not the authors'. The sample table lists around 620,000 distinct CDR3 sequences, 25% to 30% of them with a count of one. The ten largest account for approximately 17% of the sample.

The table lists this clonotype with a few counts. Its antigen specificity is not known. It has no much larger one-base neighbor in the sample; base qualities were not kept. Systemically healthy Caucasian individuals from Russia, about 38 in total and aged about 6 to 90 years, were included as donors. Each donor gave 8 to 10 milliliters of peripheral blood, collected into EDTA-treated Vacutainer tubes. PBMCs were isolated by Ficoll-Paque density-gradient centrifugation, with at least 6.5 million obtained per sample. Trizol reagent was used to extract total RNA from the PBMCs, yielding at least 6 micrograms per sample. The percentages of naive CD45RAhigh/CD27high T cells were determined by flow cytometry on a PBMC aliquot from every donor.

Specimen: blood. In this chain, TRBV5-1 is recombined with TRBJ2-2, with 11 bases aligning to TRBD1. This TCR derives from a woman between 65 and 79 years old in good health. This receptor has the CDR3 CASTGDRGSYTGELFF. The sequence in DNA is TGCGCCAGCACCGGGGACAGGGGGTCGTACACCGGGGAGCTGTTTTTT.